This T cell receptor beta chain was found in a study of early T cells in non-severe SARS-CoV-2 infection. Germline lookup yields CDR1 SGHDN and CDR2 FVKESK. Germline trimming cut 1 base from V and 16 bases from J; bases unmatched to any gene: 7. The CDR3 has 13 amino acids. This clonotype has more than one count but fewer than ten. In TCRdb, the 5' RACE reads were re-called with MiXCR into one record per CDR3 protein. Of tens of thousands of distinct CDR3 sequences in the sample, around 9.7% were seen once. This sequence was found in an adult who was a healthcare worker with PCR-confirmed SARS-CoV-2 infection or an uninfected control (not recorded which). The sample comprised whole blood. V usage is TRBV14 and J usage is TRBJ1-6; 7 bases match TRBD1. DNA of the CDR3: TGTGCCAGCAGCCAAGCCTCCGGGACAGTTCTCCACTTT. Translating it yields CASSQASGTVLHF.